This TCR beta chain was observed in a study of T cell responses to AZD1222 COVID-19 vaccine. The CDR3 length is 15 residues. Losses at the gene ends were 8 bases for V and 6 bases for J; bases not matched to a gene: 11. Germline V gene data show CDR1 as MNHNY and CDR2 as SVGAGI (reference sequence). The assay was immunoSEQ multiplex PCR, and TCRdb's table has in-frame clones only and misses some. In the table there are approximately 79,000 clones, around four fifths of which are singletons. The chain has TRBV6-6 and TRBJ1-5; 9 nucleotides agree with TRBD1. This receptor was taken from an adult who received the AZD1222 COVID-19 vaccine. Sequences were derived from peripheral blood, sampled 28 days after the second AZD1222 dose. The CDR3 DNA is TGTGCCAGCGCCGGGACAGGGCAGACTTCTCAGCCCCAGCATTTT. Translating it yields CASAGTGQTSQPQHF.